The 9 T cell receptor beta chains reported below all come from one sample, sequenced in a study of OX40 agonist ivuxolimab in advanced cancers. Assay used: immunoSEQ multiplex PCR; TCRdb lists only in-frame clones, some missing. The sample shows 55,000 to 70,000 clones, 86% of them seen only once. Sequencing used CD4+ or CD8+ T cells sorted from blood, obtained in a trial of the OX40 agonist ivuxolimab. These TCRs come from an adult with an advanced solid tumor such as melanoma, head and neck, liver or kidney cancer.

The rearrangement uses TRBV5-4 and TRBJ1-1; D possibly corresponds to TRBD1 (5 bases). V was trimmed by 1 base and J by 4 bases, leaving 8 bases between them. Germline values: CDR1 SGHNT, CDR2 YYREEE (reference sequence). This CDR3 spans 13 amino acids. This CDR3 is CASSLPGSTEAFF. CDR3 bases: TGTGCCAGCAGCTTGCCAGGGTCCACTGAAGCTTTCTTT.

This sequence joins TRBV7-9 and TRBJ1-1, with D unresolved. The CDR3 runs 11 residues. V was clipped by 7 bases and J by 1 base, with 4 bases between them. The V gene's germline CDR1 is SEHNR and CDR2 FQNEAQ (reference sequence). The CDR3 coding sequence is TGTGCCAGCACCTGGAACACTGAAGCTTTCTTT. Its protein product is CASTWNTEAFF.

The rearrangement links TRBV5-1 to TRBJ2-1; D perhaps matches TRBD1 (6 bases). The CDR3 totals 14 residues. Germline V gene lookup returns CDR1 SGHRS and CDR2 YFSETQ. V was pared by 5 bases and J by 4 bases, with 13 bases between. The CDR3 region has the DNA TGCGCCAGCAGGGTACAGGGAGATTACAATGAGCAGTTCTTC. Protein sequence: CASRVQGDYNEQFF.

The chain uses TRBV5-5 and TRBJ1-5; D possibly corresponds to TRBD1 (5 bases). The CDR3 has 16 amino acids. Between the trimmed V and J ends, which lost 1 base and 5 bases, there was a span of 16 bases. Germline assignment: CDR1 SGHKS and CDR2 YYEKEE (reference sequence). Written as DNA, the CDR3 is TGTGCCAGCAGCTTGTTAGCCAGGGCGGTCGATCAGCCCCAGCATTTT. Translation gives CASSLLARAVDQPQHF.

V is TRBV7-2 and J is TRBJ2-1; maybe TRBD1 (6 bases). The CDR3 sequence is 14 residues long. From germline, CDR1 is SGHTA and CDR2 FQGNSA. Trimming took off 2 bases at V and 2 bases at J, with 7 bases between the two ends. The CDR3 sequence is CASSLKGAYNEQFF. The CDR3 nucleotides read TGTGCCAGCAGCTTAAAGGGGGCCTACAATGAGCAGTTCTTC.

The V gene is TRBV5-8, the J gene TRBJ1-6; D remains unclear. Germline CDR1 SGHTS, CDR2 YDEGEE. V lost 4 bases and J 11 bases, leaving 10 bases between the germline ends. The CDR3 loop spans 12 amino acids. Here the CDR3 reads CASSLGWAPLHF. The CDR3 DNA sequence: TGTGCCAGCAGCCTCGGGTGGGCACCCCTCCACTTT.

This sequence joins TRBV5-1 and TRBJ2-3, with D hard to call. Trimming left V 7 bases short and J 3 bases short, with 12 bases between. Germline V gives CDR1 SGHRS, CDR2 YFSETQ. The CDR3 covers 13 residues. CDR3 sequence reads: CASGKEATDTQYF. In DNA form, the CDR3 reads TGCGCCAGCGGGAAAGAGGCTACAGATACGCAGTATTTT.

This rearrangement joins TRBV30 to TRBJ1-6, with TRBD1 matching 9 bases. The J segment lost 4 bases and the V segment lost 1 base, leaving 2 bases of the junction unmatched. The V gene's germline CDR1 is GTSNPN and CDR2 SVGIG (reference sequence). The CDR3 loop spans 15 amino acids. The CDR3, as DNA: TGTGCCTGGAGTGGGGACAGGGTTTATAATTCACCCCTCCACTTT. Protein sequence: CAWSGDRVYNSPLHF.

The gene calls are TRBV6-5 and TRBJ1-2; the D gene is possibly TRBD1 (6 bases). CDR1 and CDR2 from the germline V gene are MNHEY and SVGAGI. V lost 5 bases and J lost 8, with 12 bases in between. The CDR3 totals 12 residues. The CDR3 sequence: CASSRGGEGYTF. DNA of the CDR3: TGTGCCAGCAGTCGAGGGGGGGAAGGCTACACCTTC.